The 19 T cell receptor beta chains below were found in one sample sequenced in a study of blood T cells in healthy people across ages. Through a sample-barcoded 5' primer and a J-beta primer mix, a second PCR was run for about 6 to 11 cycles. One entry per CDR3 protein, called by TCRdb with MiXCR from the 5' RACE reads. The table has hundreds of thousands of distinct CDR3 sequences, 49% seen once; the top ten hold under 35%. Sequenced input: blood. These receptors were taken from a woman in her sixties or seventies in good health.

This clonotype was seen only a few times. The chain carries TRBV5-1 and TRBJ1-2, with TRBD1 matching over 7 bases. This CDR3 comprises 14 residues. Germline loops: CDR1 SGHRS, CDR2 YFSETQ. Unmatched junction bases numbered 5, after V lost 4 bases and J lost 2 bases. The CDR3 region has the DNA TGCGCCAGCAGCACAGGGGATTTGAACTATGGCTACACCTTC. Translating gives CASSTGDLNYGYTF.

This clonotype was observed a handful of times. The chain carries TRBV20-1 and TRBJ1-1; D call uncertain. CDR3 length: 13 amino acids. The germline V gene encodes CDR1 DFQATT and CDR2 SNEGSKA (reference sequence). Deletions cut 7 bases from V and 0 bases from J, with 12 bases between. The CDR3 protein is CSGAEYLNTEAFF. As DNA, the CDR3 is TGCAGTGGAGCGGAGTACTTGAACACTGAAGCTTTCTTT.

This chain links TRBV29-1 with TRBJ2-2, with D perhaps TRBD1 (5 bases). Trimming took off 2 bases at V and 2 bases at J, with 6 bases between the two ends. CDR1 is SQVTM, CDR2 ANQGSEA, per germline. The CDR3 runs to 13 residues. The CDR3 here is CSVEQGNTGELFF. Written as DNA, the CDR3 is TGCAGCGTTGAACAGGGTAACACCGGGGAGCTGTTTTTT.

CDR3 loop: CATTRVGREKRTDTQYF. The CDR3 DNA is TGTGCCACCACGCGAGTCGGGCGGGAGAAGAGGACAGATACGCAGTATTTT. The rearrangement joins TRBV24-1 to TRBJ2-3; 7 bases map to TRBD2. CDR3 length: 17 amino acids. V lost 8 bases, J lost 3 bases, and 16 bases stayed unmatched. CDR1 is KGHDR, CDR2 SFDVKD, per germline.

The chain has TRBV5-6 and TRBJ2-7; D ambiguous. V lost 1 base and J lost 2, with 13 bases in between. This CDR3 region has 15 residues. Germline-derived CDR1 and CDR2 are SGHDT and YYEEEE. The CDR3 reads CASSLYGLRTYEQYF. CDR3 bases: TGTGCCAGCAGCTTGTACGGGTTAAGAACCTACGAGCAGTACTTC.

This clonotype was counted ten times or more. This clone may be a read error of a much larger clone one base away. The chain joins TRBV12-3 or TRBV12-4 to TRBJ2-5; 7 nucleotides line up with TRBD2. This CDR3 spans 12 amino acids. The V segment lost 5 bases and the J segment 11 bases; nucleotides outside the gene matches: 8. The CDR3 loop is CASSPTSNEQYF. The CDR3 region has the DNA TGTGCCAGCAGTCCGACTAGCAATGAGCAGTACTTC.

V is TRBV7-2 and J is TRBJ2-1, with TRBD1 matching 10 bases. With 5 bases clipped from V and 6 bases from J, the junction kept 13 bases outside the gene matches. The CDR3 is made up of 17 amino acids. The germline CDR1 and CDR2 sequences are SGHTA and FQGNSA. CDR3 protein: CASSLLGGGQGTNEQFF. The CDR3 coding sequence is TGTGCCAGCAGCCTCCTAGGTGGGGGACAGGGGACCAATGAGCAGTTCTTC.

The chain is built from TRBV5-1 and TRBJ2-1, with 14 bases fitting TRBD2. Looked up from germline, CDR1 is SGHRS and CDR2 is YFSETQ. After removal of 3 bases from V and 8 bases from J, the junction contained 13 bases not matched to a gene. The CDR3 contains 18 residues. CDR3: CASSWLPPGTSGSHEQFF. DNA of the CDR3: TGCGCCAGCAGCTGGCTTCCACCCGGGACTAGCGGGAGCCATGAGCAGTTCTTC.

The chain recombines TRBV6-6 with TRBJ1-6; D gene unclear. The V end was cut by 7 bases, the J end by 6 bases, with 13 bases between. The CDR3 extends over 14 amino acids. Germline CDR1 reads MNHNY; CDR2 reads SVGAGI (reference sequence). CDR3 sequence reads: CASNLGGGNSPLHF. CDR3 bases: TGTGCCAGCAACCTGGGCGGTGGTAATTCACCCCTCCACTTT.

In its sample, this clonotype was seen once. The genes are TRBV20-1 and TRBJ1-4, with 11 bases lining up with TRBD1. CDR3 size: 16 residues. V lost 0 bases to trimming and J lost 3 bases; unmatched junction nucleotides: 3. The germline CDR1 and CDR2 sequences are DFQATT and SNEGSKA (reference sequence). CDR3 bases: TGCAGTGCTAGAGATTGGGGACAGGGGGCTAATGAAAAACTGTTTTTT. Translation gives CSARDWGQGANEKLFF.

This CDR3 reads CASSRGLPWSYNSPLHF. In DNA form, the CDR3 reads TGTGCCAGCAGCCGAGGACTCCCATGGTCTTATAATTCACCCCTCCACTTT. This chain connects TRBV4-2 to TRBJ1-6, with D unclear. Looked up from germline, CDR1 is LGHNA and CDR2 is YNFKEQ. The V gene lost 4 bases and the J gene lost 4 bases, with 17 bases spanning the gap. The CDR3 consists of 17 residues.

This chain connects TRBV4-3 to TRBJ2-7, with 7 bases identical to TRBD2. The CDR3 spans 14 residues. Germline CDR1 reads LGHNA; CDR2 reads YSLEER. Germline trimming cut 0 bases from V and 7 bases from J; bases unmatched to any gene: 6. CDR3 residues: CASSQDSGLWEQYF. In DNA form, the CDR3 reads TGCGCCAGCAGCCAAGATAGCGGGCTATGGGAGCAGTACTTC.

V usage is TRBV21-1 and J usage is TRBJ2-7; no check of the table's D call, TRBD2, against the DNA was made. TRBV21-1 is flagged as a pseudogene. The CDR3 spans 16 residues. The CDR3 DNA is TGTGCCAGCAGCAAAAAGGGAGGACAGCGGTCCTACGAGCAGTACTTC. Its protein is CASSKKGGQRSYEQYF.

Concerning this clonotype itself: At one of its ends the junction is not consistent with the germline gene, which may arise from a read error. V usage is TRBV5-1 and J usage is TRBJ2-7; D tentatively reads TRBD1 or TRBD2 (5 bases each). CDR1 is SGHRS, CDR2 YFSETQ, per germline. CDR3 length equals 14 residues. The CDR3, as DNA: TGCGCCGGCAGCCCGGACCTGGGGGCCTACGAGCAGTACTTC. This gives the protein CAGSPDLGAYEQYF.

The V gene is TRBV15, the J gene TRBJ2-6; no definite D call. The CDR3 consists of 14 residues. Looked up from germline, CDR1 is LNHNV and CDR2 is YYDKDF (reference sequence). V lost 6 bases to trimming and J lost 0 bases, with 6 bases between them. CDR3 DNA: TGTGCCACCAGGGCGAACTCTGGGGCCAACGTCCTGACTTTC. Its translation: CATRANSGANVLTF.

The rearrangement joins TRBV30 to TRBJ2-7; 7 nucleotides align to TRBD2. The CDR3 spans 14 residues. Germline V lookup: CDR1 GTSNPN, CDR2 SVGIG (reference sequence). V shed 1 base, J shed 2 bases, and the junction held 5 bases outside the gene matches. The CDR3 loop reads CAWSGGGITYEQYF. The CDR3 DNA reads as TGTGCCTGGAGTGGCGGGGGAATAACCTACGAGCAGTACTTC.

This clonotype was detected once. CDR3 sequence (DNA): TGTGCCAGCAGCTTGGTTTCGGGAGAAAAACTGTTTTTT. As protein: CASSLVSGEKLFF. The chain is built from TRBV5-6 and TRBJ1-4; D call uncertain. V shed 0 bases and J shed 8 bases, with 8 bases lying between them. Per germline, CDR1 SGHDT and CDR2 YYEEEE. The length of the CDR3 is 13 residues.

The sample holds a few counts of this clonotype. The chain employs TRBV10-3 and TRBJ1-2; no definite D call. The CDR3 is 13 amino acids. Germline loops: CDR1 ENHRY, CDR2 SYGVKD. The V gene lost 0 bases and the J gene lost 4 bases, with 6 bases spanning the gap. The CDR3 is CAISESEAYGYTF. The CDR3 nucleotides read TGTGCCATCAGTGAGTCGGAAGCCTATGGCTACACCTTC.

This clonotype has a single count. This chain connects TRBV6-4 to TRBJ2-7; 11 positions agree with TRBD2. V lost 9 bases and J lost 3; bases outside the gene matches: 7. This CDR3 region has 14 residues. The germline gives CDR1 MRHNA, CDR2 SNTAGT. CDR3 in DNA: TGTGCCAGACATAGCGGGAGGGCCTACTACGAGCAGTACTTC. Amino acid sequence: CARHSGRAYYEQYF.